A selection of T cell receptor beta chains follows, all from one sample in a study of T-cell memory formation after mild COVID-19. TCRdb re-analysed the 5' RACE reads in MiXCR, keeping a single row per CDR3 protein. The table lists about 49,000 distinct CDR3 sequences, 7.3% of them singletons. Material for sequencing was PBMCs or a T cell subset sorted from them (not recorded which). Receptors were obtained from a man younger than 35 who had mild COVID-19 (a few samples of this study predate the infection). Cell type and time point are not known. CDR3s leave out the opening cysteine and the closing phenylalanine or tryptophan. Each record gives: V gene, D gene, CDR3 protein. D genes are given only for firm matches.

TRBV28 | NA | ASRGVPQGQPQH
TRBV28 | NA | ASTLGVLAYEQY
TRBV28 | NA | ASSSTTTGRAF
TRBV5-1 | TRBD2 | ASSRSLSGAGTGELF
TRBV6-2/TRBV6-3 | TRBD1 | ASGTEINYGYT
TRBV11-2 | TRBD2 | ASSLGQTSGHYNEQF
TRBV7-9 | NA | ASSQQGNTGELF
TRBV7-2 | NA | ASSRESGEKLF
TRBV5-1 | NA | ASRFEGANVLT
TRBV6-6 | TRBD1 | ASSPLGQGGKAF
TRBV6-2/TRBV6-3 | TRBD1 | ASSYSVDRLNYGYT
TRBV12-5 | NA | ASGTTGRVTNEQF
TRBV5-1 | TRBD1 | ASSLGTGTGINQPQH
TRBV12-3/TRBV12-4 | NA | ASSYLGANRDTQY
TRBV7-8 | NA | ASIEWRGRGTDTQY
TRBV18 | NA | ASSPTGANVLT
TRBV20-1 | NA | SAKGGANYGYT